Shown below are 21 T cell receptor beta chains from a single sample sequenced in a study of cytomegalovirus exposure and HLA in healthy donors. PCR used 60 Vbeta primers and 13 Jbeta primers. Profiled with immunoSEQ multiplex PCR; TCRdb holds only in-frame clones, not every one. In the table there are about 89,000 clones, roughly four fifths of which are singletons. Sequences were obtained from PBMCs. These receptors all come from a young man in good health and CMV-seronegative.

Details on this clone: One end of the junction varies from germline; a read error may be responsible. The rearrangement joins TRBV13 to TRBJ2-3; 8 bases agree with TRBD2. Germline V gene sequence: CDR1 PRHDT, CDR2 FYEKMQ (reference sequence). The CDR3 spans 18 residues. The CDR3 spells CASSLEELLAGPTNTQYF. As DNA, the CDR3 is TGTGCCAGCAGCTTAGAGGAGTTATTAGCGGGACCCACAAATACGCAGTATTTT.

As DNA, the CDR3 is TGTGCCAGTCGACTTGAGATGACCCAGTACTTC. Translated: CASRLEMTQYF. The chain uses TRBV2 and TRBJ2-5; D gene unclear. There are 11 residues in the CDR3. Germline-derived CDR1 and CDR2 are SNHLY and FYNNEI. V shed 9 bases and J shed 7 bases, with 12 bases lying between them.

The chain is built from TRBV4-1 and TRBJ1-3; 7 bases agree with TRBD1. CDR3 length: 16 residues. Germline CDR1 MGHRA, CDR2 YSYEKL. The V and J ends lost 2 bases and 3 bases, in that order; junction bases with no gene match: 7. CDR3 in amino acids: CASSQSGTAVGNTIYF. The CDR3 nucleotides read TGCGCCAGCAGCCAATCGGGGACAGCGGTTGGAAACACCATATATTTT.

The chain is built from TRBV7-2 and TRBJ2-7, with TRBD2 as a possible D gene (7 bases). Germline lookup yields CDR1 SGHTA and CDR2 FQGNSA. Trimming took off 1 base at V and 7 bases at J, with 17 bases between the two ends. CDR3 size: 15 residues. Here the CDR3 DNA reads TGTGCCAGCAGCTTAGATCGGGGGGCGGGATATGAGCAGTACTTC. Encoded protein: CASSLDRGAGYEQYF.

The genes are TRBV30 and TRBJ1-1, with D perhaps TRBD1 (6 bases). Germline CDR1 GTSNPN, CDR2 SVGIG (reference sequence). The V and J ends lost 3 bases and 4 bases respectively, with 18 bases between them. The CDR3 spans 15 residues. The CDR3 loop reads CAWRRTDRRATEAFF. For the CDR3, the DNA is TGTGCCTGGAGACGAACGGACAGACGTGCCACTGAAGCTTTCTTT.

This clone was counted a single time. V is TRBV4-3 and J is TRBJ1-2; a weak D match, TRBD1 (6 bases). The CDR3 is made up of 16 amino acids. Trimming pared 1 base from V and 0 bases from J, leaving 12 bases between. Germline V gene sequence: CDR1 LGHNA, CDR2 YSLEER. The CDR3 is CASSQVRGGPNYGYTF. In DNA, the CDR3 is TGCGCCAGCAGCCAAGTCAGGGGCGGACCTAACTATGGCTACACCTTC.

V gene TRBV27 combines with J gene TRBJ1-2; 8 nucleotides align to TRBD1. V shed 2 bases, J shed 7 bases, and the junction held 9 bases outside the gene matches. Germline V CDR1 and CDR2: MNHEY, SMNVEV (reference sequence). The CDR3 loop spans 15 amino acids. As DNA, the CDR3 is TGTGCCAGCAGTTTAGGGAGGACAGGGTCGGGTGGCTACACCTTC. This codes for CASSLGRTGSGGYTF.

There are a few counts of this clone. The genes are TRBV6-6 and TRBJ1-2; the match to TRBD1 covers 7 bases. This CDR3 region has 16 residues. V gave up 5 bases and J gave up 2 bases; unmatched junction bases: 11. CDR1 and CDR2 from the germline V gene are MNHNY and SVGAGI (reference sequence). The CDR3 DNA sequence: TGTGCCAGCAGTACCCAGGGGGAAAGGGGGAACTATGGCTACACCTTC. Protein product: CASSTQGERGNYGYTF.

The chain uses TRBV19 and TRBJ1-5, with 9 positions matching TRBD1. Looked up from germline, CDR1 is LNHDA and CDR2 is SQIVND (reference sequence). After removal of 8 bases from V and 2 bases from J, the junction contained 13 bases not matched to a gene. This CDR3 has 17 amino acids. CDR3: CASVQTSGTGRNQPQHF. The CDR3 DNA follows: TGTGCCAGTGTGCAAACCTCCGGGACAGGGCGCAATCAGCCCCAGCATTTT.

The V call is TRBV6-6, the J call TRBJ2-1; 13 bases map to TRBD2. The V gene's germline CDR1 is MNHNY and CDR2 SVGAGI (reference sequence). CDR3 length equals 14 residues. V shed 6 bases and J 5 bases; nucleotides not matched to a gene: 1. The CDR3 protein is CASRGLAGDNEQFF. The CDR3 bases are TGTGCCAGCAGAGGACTAGCGGGGGACAATGAGCAGTTCTTC.

CDR3 protein: CASSARAVADTQYF. CDR3 nucleotide sequence: TGTGCCAGCAGTGCGCGAGCTGTGGCAGATACGCAGTATTTT. The V and J genes are TRBV6-4 and TRBJ2-3; D is unresolved. CDR3 length: 14 amino acids. Germline CDR1 reads MRHNA; CDR2 reads SNTAGT. Between the trimmed V and J ends, which lost 4 bases and 4 bases, there was a span of 12 bases.

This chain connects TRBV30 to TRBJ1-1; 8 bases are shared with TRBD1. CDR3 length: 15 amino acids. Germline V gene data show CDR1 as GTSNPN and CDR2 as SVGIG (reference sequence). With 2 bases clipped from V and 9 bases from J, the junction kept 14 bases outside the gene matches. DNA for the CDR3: TGTGCCTGGAGTTCCCAAGGGACAGGTACTTTTAAAGCTTTCTTT. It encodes CAWSSQGTGTFKAFF.

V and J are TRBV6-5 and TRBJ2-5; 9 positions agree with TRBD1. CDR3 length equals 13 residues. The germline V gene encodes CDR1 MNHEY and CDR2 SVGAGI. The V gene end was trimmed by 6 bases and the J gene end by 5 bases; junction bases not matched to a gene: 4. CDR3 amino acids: CASRGQGPETQYF. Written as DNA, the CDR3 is TGTGCCAGCAGAGGACAGGGGCCCGAGACCCAGTACTTC.

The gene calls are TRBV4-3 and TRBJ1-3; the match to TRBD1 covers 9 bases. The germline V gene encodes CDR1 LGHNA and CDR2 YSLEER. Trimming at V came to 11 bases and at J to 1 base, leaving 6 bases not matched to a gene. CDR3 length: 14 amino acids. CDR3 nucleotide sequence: TGCGCCGGAACAGGGGGCGAATCTGGAAACACCATATATTTT. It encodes CAGTGGESGNTIYF.

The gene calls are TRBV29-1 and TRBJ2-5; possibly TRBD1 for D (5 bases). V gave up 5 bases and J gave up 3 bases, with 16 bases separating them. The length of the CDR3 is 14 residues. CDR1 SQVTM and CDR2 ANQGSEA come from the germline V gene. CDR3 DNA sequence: TGCAGCGTTCCCGGTCGAGGCAGGGAAGAGACCCAGTACTTC. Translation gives CSVPGRGREETQYF.

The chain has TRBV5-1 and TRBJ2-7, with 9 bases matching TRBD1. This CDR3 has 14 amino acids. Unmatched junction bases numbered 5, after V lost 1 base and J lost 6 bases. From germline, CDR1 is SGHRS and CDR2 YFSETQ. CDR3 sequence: CASSLMGQGFEQYF. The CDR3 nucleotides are TGCGCCAGCAGCTTGATGGGACAGGGCTTCGAGCAGTACTTC.

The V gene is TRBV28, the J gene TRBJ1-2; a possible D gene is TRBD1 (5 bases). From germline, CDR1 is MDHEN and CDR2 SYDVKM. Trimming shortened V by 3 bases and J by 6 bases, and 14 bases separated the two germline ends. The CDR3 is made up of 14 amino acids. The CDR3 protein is CASSFGAGSDGYTF. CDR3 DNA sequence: TGTGCCAGCAGTTTTGGAGCAGGGTCTGATGGCTACACCTTC.

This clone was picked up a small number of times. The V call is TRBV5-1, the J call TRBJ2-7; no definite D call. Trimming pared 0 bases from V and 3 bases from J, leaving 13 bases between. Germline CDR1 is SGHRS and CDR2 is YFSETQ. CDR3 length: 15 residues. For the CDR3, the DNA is TGCGCCAGCAGCTTGGGACTTTCGCTGTTCTACGAGCAGTACTTC. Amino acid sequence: CASSLGLSLFYEQYF.

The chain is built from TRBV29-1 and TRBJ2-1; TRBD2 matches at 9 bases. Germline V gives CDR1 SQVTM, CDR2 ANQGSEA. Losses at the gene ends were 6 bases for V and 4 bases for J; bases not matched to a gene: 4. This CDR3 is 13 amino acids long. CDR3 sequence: CSVGLAGYNEQFF. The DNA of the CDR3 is TGCAGCGTAGGTCTAGCGGGGTACAATGAGCAGTTCTTC.

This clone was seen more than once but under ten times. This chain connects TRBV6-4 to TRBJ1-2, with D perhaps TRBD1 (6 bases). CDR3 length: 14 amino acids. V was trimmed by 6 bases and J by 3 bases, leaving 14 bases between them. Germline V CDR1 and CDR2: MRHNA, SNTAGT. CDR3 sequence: CASRPQGPYYGYTF. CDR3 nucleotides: TGTGCCAGCAGGCCCCAGGGGCCTTACTATGGCTACACCTTC.

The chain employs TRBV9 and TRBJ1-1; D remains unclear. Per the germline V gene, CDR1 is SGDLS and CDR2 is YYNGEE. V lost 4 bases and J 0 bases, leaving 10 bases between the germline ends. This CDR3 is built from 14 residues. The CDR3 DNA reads TGTGCCAGCAGCCAGGCACCGATGAACACTGAAGCTTTCTTT. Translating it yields CASSQAPMNTEAFF.